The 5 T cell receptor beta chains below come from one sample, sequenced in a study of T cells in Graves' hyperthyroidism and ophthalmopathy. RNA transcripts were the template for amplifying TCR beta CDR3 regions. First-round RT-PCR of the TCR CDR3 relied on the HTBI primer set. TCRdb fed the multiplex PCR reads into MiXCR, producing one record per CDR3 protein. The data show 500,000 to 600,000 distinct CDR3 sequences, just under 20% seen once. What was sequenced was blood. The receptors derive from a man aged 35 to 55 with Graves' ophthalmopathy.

The CDR3 coding sequence is TGTGCCAGCAAAACTAAAAGGTCGGGAAGAGTCGAGGCCGCAGTCACTGAAGCTTTCTTT. Translation: CASKTKRSGRVEAAVTEAFF. The J gene is TRBJ1-1, the V gene TRBV5-5; D is unclear. V shed 6 bases and J shed 4 bases, with 34 bases lying between them. CDR3 length: 20 amino acids. Germline V gene sequence: CDR1 SGHKS, CDR2 YYEKEE (reference sequence).

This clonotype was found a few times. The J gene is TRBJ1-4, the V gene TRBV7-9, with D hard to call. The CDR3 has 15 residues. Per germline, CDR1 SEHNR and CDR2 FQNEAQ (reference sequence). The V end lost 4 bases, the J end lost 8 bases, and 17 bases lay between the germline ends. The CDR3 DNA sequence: TGTGCCAGCAGCTCCACCGGTAGGGAAAACGAAAAACTGTTTTTT. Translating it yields CASSSTGRENEKLFF.

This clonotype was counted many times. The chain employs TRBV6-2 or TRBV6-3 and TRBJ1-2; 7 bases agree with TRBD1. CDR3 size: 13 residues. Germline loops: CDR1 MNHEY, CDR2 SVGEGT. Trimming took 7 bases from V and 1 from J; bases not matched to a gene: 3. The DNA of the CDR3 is TGTGCCAGCAACCGGGACAGTAACTATGGCTACACCTTC. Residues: CASNRDSNYGYTF.

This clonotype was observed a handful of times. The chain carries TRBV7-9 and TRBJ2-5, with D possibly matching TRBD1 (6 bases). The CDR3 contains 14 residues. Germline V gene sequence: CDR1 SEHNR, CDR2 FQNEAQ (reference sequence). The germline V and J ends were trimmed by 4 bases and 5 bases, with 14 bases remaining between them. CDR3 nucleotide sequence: TGTGCCAGCAGCTATACAGGGATGGGGGAGACCCAGTACTTC. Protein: CASSYTGMGETQYF. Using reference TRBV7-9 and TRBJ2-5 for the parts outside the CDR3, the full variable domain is DTGVSQNPRHKITKRGQNVTFRCDPISEHNRLYWYRQTLGQGPEFLTYFQNEAQLEKSRLLSDRFSAERPKGSFSTLEIQRTEQGDSAMYLCASSYTGMGETQYFGPGTRLLVL.

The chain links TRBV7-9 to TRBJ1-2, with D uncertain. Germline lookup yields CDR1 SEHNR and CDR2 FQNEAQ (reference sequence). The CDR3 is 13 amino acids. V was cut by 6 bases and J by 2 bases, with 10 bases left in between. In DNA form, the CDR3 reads TGTGCCAGCAGTTCACAGCTGAACTATGGCTACACCTTC. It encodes CASSSQLNYGYTF.